This T cell receptor (beta chain) was sequenced in a study of blood T cell repertoires in COVID-19. The V gene's germline CDR1 is MNHEY and CDR2 SVGAGI. V lost 1 base and J lost 7; bases outside the gene matches: 12. CDR3 length: 16 amino acids. Clones were read by immunoSEQ multiplex PCR, and TCRdb kept only the in-frame ones, dropping some. The table includes 150,000 to 200,000 clones, 82% detected once. Sequenced material: peripheral blood. The chain couples TRBV6-5 to TRBJ1-2; 7 nucleotides match TRBD1. The receptor was derived from a woman aged 40 to 50 with COVID-19, enrolled during active disease. The CDR3 protein is CASSYFITGAKTGYTF. The DNA for the CDR3 is TGTGCCAGCAGTTACTTTATCACAGGGGCGAAGACTGGCTACACCTTC.